The following is a TCR beta chain sequence with its context. Its antigen is not identified. PCR used 60 Vbeta primers and 13 Jbeta primers. Assay: immunoSEQ multiplex PCR; the TCRdb copy retains only in-frame clones and omits some. The sample yields fewer than 250,000 clones, roughly 80% seen once. The data belong to a study of cytomegalovirus exposure and HLA in healthy donors. Study details: From donors who were HLA-typed, an early data release held 81 million or so unique TCRs.

General study points: HLA allele associations emerged for roughly 17,000 TCR beta sequences in a later analysis, at 0.05 false discovery rate.

The sample consisted of PBMCs. This TCR was recovered from a woman aged 18 to 35 in good health and CMV-seronegative.

The CDR3 spells CASSQEGTMGASGNTIYF. The CDR3 DNA is TGTGCCAGCAGCCAAGAGGGGACGATGGGGGCCTCTGGAAACACCATATATTTT. The chain carries TRBV4-2 and TRBJ1-3, with a weak D call TRBD1 (6 bases). The CDR3 is made up of 18 amino acids. CDR1 LGHNA and CDR2 YNFKEQ come from the germline V gene. V was clipped by 0 bases and J by 0 bases, with 15 bases between them.